Listed below are T cell receptor beta chains from one sample, sequenced in a study of T cell responses to AZD1222 COVID-19 vaccine. Some clones are missing from TCRdb's copy, which holds only in-frame ones; the method was immunoSEQ multiplex PCR. Here the sample spans more than 90,000 clones, about 90% being singletons. Material: peripheral blood, obtained 28 days after the second AZD1222 dose. The receptors stem from an adult who received the AZD1222 COVID-19 vaccine. Each CDR3 is given with its conserved first and last residue. Fields, in order: CDR3 protein, CDR3 DNA, V gene, D gene, J gene, clone size, CDR3 length. A D gene is named only where the DNA matches it firmly. Size tells how often a clone was seen (once, few, many) or the class of an expanded clone, and some rows leave it out.

CDR3 protein: CASSSQGRTEAFF
CDR3 DNA: TGTGCCAGCAGCTCACAGGGGAGGACTGAAGCTTTCTTT
V gene: TRBV3-1/TRBV3-2
D gene: TRBD1
J gene: TRBJ1-1
clone size: few
CDR3 length: 13

CDR3 protein: CASRGSNYGYTF
CDR3 DNA: TGTGCCAGCAGGGGATCTAACTATGGCTACACCTTC
V gene: TRBV28
D gene: NA
J gene: TRBJ1-2
clone size: NA
CDR3 length: 12

CDR3 protein: CASSSDSSNQPQHF
CDR3 DNA: TGTGCCAGCAGTTCGGACAGTAGCAATCAGCCCCAGCATTTT
V gene: TRBV2
D gene: NA
J gene: TRBJ1-5
clone size: NA
CDR3 length: 14

CDR3 protein: CASMGPEVSTEAFF
CDR3 DNA: TGCGCCAGCATGGGACCGGAGGTGAGCACTGAAGCTTTCTTT
V gene: TRBV10-2
D gene: NA
J gene: TRBJ1-1
clone size: NA
CDR3 length: 14

CDR3 protein: CASSIDRQVSGYTF
CDR3 DNA: TGTGCCAGTAGTATAGATCGACAGGTCTCCGGCTACACCTTC
V gene: TRBV19
D gene: NA
J gene: TRBJ1-2
clone size: once
CDR3 length: 14

CDR3 protein: CASSTTTPGQGEKLFF
CDR3 DNA: TGTGCCAGCAGCACTACAACTCCGGGACAGGGGGAAAAACTGTTTTTT
V gene: TRBV7-2
D gene: TRBD1
J gene: TRBJ1-4
clone size: few
CDR3 length: 16

CDR3 protein: CAISESLQYGYTF
CDR3 DNA: TGTGCCATCAGTGAGTCGCTCCAATATGGCTACACCTTC
V gene: TRBV10-3
D gene: NA
J gene: TRBJ1-2
clone size: NA
CDR3 length: 13

CDR3 protein: CASSFMSHTIYF
CDR3 DNA: TGTGCCAGCAGTTTTATGTCCCACACCATATATTTT
V gene: TRBV12-3/TRBV12-4
D gene: NA
J gene: TRBJ1-3
clone size: NA
CDR3 length: 12

CDR3 protein: CASSVAVYNEQFF
CDR3 DNA: TGTGCCAGCAGCGTAGCGGTCTACAATGAGCAGTTCTTC
V gene: TRBV9
D gene: NA
J gene: TRBJ2-1
clone size: NA
CDR3 length: 13

CDR3 protein: CASSPTFRESYGYTF
CDR3 DNA: TGCGCCAGCAGCCCGACTTTCAGGGAGAGCTATGGCTACACCTTC
V gene: TRBV5-1
D gene: NA
J gene: TRBJ1-2
clone size: NA
CDR3 length: 15

CDR3 protein: CASSLVGPAGSSYEQYF
CDR3 DNA: TGTGCCAGCAGTTTAGTAGGCCCAGCGGGAAGCTCCTACGAGCAGTACTTC
V gene: TRBV27
D gene: TRBD2
J gene: TRBJ2-7
clone size: NA
CDR3 length: 17

CDR3 protein: CASSFWGLEGETQYF
CDR3 DNA: TGTGCCAGCAGTTTTTGGGGACTAGAAGGGGAGACCCAGTACTTC
V gene: TRBV28
D gene: TRBD2
J gene: TRBJ2-5
clone size: NA
CDR3 length: 15

CDR3 protein: CASSHATWTGYEQYF
CDR3 DNA: TGTGCCAGCAGTCACGCAACCTGGACAGGGTACGAGCAGTACTTC
V gene: TRBV28
D gene: TRBD1
J gene: TRBJ2-7
clone size: NA
CDR3 length: 15

CDR3 protein: CASSLWGSRPYEQYF
CDR3 DNA: TGTGCCAGCAGTTTATGGGGGTCTCGGCCCTACGAGCAGTACTTC
V gene: TRBV28
D gene: NA
J gene: TRBJ2-7
clone size: NA
CDR3 length: 15

CDR3 protein: CASSLGFGGGNGYTF
CDR3 DNA: TGTGCCAGCAGCTTGGGGTTCGGGGGGGGCAATGGCTACACCTTC
V gene: TRBV5-4
D gene: NA
J gene: TRBJ1-2
clone size: NA
CDR3 length: 15

CDR3 protein: CASSFAGTGELFF
CDR3 DNA: TGCGCCAGCAGCTTCGCAGGAACCGGGGAGCTGTTTTTT
V gene: TRBV5-1
D gene: NA
J gene: TRBJ2-2
clone size: few
CDR3 length: 13

CDR3 protein: CASSLTGGDPQHF
CDR3 DNA: TGTGCCAGCAGTTTGACAGGGGGTGACCCCCAGCATTTT
V gene: TRBV12-3/TRBV12-4
D gene: TRBD1
J gene: TRBJ1-5
clone size: NA
CDR3 length: 13

CDR3 protein: CASSFRNEQFF
CDR3 DNA: TGTGCCAGCAGTTTTCGGAATGAGCAGTTCTTC
V gene: TRBV28
D gene: NA
J gene: TRBJ2-1
clone size: NA
CDR3 length: 11

CDR3 protein: CASSTTGAGAKNIQYF
CDR3 DNA: TGTGCCAGCAGCACGACAGGGGCTGGGGCCAAAAACATTCAGTACTTC
V gene: TRBV5-4
D gene: TRBD1
J gene: TRBJ2-4
clone size: NA
CDR3 length: 16

CDR3 protein: CASSRGGDVQFF
CDR3 DNA: TGTGCCAGCAGTCGCGGGGGTGACGTTCAGTTCTTC
V gene: TRBV12-3/TRBV12-4
D gene: TRBD2
J gene: TRBJ2-1
clone size: NA
CDR3 length: 12

CDR3 protein: CASSIGSGGKYTGELFF
CDR3 DNA: TGTGCCAGCAGCATCGGATCGGGGGGAAAATACACCGGGGAGCTGTTTTTT
V gene: TRBV9
D gene: TRBD2
J gene: TRBJ2-2
clone size: NA
CDR3 length: 17

CDR3 protein: CASTPGGKARGYTF
CDR3 DNA: TGTGCCAGCACCCCGGGAGGGAAGGCGCGGGGCTACACCTTC
V gene: TRBV5-4
D gene: NA
J gene: TRBJ1-2
clone size: few
CDR3 length: 14

CDR3 protein: CASRPTSGSRYEQYF
CDR3 DNA: TGTGCCAGCAGGCCGACTAGCGGGAGCAGATACGAGCAGTACTTC
V gene: TRBV6-5
D gene: TRBD2
J gene: TRBJ2-7
clone size: few
CDR3 length: 15

CDR3 protein: CASAEAGYGYTF
CDR3 DNA: TGTGCCAGCGCTGAAGCAGGATATGGCTACACCTTC
V gene: TRBV25-1
D gene: NA
J gene: TRBJ1-2
clone size: NA
CDR3 length: 12

CDR3 protein: CASSLMGSVSNEQYF
CDR3 DNA: TGTGCCAGCAGCTTGATGGGGAGCGTCTCGAACGAGCAGTACTTC
V gene: TRBV5-5
D gene: NA
J gene: TRBJ2-7
clone size: NA
CDR3 length: 15

CDR3 protein: CATSTGGIYGYTF
CDR3 DNA: TGTGCCACTTCGACAGGGGGTATCTATGGCTACACCTTC
V gene: TRBV28
D gene: TRBD1
J gene: TRBJ1-2
clone size: NA
CDR3 length: 13

CDR3 protein: CASSLRASTDTQYF
CDR3 DNA: TGTGCCAGCAGCTTACGGGCTAGCACAGATACGCAGTATTTT
V gene: TRBV7-2
D gene: NA
J gene: TRBJ2-3
clone size: NA
CDR3 length: 14

CDR3 protein: CASSFWGRGSNQPQHF
CDR3 DNA: TGTGCCAGCAGTTTCTGGGGGCGAGGTAGCAATCAGCCCCAGCATTTT
V gene: TRBV27
D gene: NA
J gene: TRBJ1-5
clone size: NA
CDR3 length: 16

CDR3 protein: CASSSGLAGGSGEQYF
CDR3 DNA: TGTGCCAGCAGCTCGGGACTAGCGGGAGGGTCCGGCGAGCAGTACTTC
V gene: TRBV11-2
D gene: TRBD2
J gene: TRBJ2-7
clone size: NA
CDR3 length: 16

CDR3 protein: CAWSTGGPDTQYF
CDR3 DNA: TGTGCCTGGAGTACAGGGGGCCCAGATACGCAGTATTTT
V gene: TRBV30
D gene: TRBD1
J gene: TRBJ2-3
clone size: NA
CDR3 length: 13

CDR3 protein: CASSSSGVSYNEQFF
CDR3 DNA: TGTGCCAGTAGTAGTAGCGGGGTCTCCTACAATGAGCAGTTCTTC
V gene: TRBV19
D gene: TRBD2
J gene: TRBJ2-1
clone size: NA
CDR3 length: 15

CDR3 protein: CASSFSSVGTGGSPLHF
CDR3 DNA: TGTGCCAGCAGTTTTTCATCGGTTGGGACAGGGGGATCACCCCTCCACTTT
V gene: TRBV27
D gene: TRBD1
J gene: TRBJ1-6
clone size: once
CDR3 length: 17

CDR3 protein: CAWRNRMNTEAFF
CDR3 DNA: TGTGCCTGGAGAAACCGGATGAACACTGAAGCTTTCTTT
V gene: TRBV30
D gene: NA
J gene: TRBJ1-1
clone size: once
CDR3 length: 13

CDR3 protein: CAWSVGVNTEAFF
CDR3 DNA: TGTGCCTGGAGTGTGGGGGTGAACACTGAAGCTTTCTTT
V gene: TRBV30
D gene: NA
J gene: TRBJ1-1
clone size: NA
CDR3 length: 13

CDR3 protein: CASSLSGSLGVTDTQYF
CDR3 DNA: TGTGCCAGCAGCTTAAGTGGTAGCCTGGGAGTGACAGATACGCAGTATTTT
V gene: TRBV7-2
D gene: NA
J gene: TRBJ2-3
clone size: NA
CDR3 length: 17

CDR3 protein: CASKKLEGRLNTEAFF
CDR3 DNA: TGCGCCAGCAAGAAATTAGAAGGAAGACTGAACACTGAAGCTTTCTTT
V gene: TRBV5-1
D gene: NA
J gene: TRBJ1-1
clone size: NA
CDR3 length: 16

CDR3 protein: CASSLPGFNQPQHF
CDR3 DNA: TGTGCCAGCAGTTTACCAGGGTTCAATCAGCCCCAGCATTTT
V gene: TRBV27
D gene: NA
J gene: TRBJ1-5
clone size: NA
CDR3 length: 14

CDR3 protein: CASTLSGAKPYNEQFF
CDR3 DNA: TGTGCCAGTACCCTTTCCGGGGCCAAGCCCTACAATGAGCAGTTCTTC
V gene: TRBV19
D gene: NA
J gene: TRBJ2-1
clone size: NA
CDR3 length: 16

CDR3 protein: CASSTNGGGNEQFF
CDR3 DNA: TGTGCCAGCAGCACAAACGGCGGGGGAAATGAGCAGTTCTTC
V gene: TRBV7-3
D gene: TRBD2
J gene: TRBJ2-1
clone size: NA
CDR3 length: 14

CDR3 protein: CASSYSAPTNEKLFF
CDR3 DNA: TGTGCCAGCAGTTACTCGGCCCCAACTAATGAAAAACTGTTTTTT
V gene: TRBV6-5
D gene: NA
J gene: TRBJ1-4
clone size: NA
CDR3 length: 15

CDR3 protein: CAISSAYEQYF
CDR3 DNA: TGTGCCATCAGTTCCGCCTACGAGCAGTACTTC
V gene: TRBV10-3
D gene: NA
J gene: TRBJ2-7
clone size: NA
CDR3 length: 11

CDR3 protein: CAYSGTSGSNEQFF
CDR3 DNA: TGTGCCTACTCCGGGACTAGCGGGAGCAATGAGCAGTTCTTC
V gene: TRBV30
D gene: TRBD2
J gene: TRBJ2-1
clone size: NA
CDR3 length: 14

CDR3 protein: CASSANRDGYEQYF
CDR3 DNA: TGTGCCAGTAGTGCCAACAGGGATGGCTACGAGCAGTACTTC
V gene: TRBV19
D gene: NA
J gene: TRBJ2-7
clone size: NA
CDR3 length: 14

CDR3 protein: CASSSDRGLGTDTQYF
CDR3 DNA: TGCGCCAGCAGCTCTGACAGGGGTTTGGGCACAGATACGCAGTATTTT
V gene: TRBV5-1
D gene: TRBD1
J gene: TRBJ2-3
clone size: NA
CDR3 length: 16

CDR3 protein: CASTDSRGLYNTGELFF
CDR3 DNA: TGTGCCAGCACCGATAGCCGCGGACTGTACAACACCGGGGAGCTGTTTTTT
V gene: TRBV7-9
D gene: NA
J gene: TRBJ2-2
clone size: NA
CDR3 length: 17

CDR3 protein: CASSQDAQGDEKLFF
CDR3 DNA: TGCGCCAGCAGCCAAGATGCCCAGGGAGACGAAAAACTGTTTTTT
V gene: TRBV4-3
D gene: NA
J gene: TRBJ1-4
clone size: NA
CDR3 length: 15

CDR3 protein: CASSLVDVTGELFF
CDR3 DNA: TGTGCCAGCAGTTTGGTGGACGTTACCGGGGAGCTGTTTTTT
V gene: TRBV27
D gene: NA
J gene: TRBJ2-2
clone size: NA
CDR3 length: 14

CDR3 protein: CSVELAGGPYEQFF
CDR3 DNA: TGCAGCGTTGAGCTAGCGGGAGGGCCCTATGAGCAGTTCTTC
V gene: TRBV29-1
D gene: TRBD2
J gene: TRBJ2-1
clone size: once
CDR3 length: 14

CDR3 protein: CASSSGAGPVTGELFF
CDR3 DNA: TGTGCCAGCAGCTCGGGGGCGGGACCGGTCACCGGGGAGCTGTTTTTT
V gene: TRBV7-3
D gene: NA
J gene: TRBJ2-2
clone size: NA
CDR3 length: 16

CDR3 protein: CASSLTGGPTGELFF
CDR3 DNA: TGTGCCAGCAGCTTAACTGGGGGCCCTACCGGGGAGCTGTTTTTT
V gene: TRBV7-3
D gene: NA
J gene: TRBJ2-2
clone size: NA
CDR3 length: 15